This entry lists 21 T cell receptor beta chains sequenced from one sample in a study of metastatic and nonmetastatic thyroid tumors. With MiXCR, TCRdb reprocessed the PCR reads. The sample records about 6,400 clones, roughly 30% being singletons. Thyroid surgery had not been preceded by any treatment in any patient. Sequencing used adjacent normal tissue. The origin of the receptors is a female donor with papillary thyroid cancer or a benign thyroid nodule (not recorded which). Some clones in this sample may be carry-over from other donors' samples.

The V gene is TRBV15, the J gene TRBJ2-1, with 10 bases identical to TRBD1. The CDR3 runs 15 residues. Germline V gene lookup returns CDR1 LNHNV and CDR2 YYDKDF (reference sequence). Germline trimming cut 4 bases from V and 4 bases from J; bases unmatched to any gene: 4. The CDR3 protein is CATSIDRGRYNEQFF. For the CDR3, the DNA is TGTGCCACCAGCATTGACAGGGGGCGATACAATGAGCAGTTCTTC.

The rearrangement links TRBV27 to TRBJ2-3, with 8 bases lining up with TRBD2. V lost 5 bases, J lost 4 bases, and 14 bases stayed unmatched. Per the germline V gene, CDR1 is MNHEY and CDR2 is SMNVEV (reference sequence). The CDR3 contains 17 residues. The CDR3 DNA sequence: TGTGCCAGCAGTCCTACGGTTTGGCGGGAGGCGTCAGATACGCAGTATTTT. Translated: CASSPTVWREASDTQYF.

The chain's CDR3 is CASRTGQGADNYGYTF. In nucleotides, the CDR3 is TGTGCCAGCAGGACGGGACAGGGGGCGGACAACTATGGCTACACCTTC. The chain is built from TRBV6-1 and TRBJ1-2; 12 bases match TRBD1. Germline CDR1 reads MNHNS; CDR2 reads SASEGT. The V gene end was trimmed by 6 bases and the J gene end by 2 bases; junction bases not matched to a gene: 7. CDR3 length equals 16 residues.

This clone was detected only a few times. The V and J genes are TRBV6-5 and TRBJ1-2; no clear D gene. This CDR3 is 15 amino acids long. Germline assignment: CDR1 MNHEY and CDR2 SVGAGI. The V and J ends lost 3 bases and 6 bases respectively, with 17 bases between them. CDR3 sequence reads: CASSYREGSLDGYTF. The CDR3 DNA sequence: TGTGCCAGCAGTTATCGCGAAGGGTCACTCGATGGCTACACCTTC.

There are a few counts of this clone. The junction shows a germline mismatch at one end, possibly a read error. This rearrangement joins TRBV6-1 to TRBJ2-2, with TRBD2 matching over 8 bases. Germline values: CDR1 MNHNS, CDR2 SASEGT. This CDR3 contains 16 residues. The CDR3 is CASIIPGGRNAGELFF. Written as DNA, the CDR3 is TGTGCCAGCATAATCCCGGGGGGGAGGAACGCCGGGGAGCTGTTTTTT.

By proportion, this clone is large (0.1 to 1%). CDR3 nucleotides: TGTGCCTGCTTCCCGCGACCGAGGGGCTATGGCTACACCTTC. Amino acids: CACFPRPRGYGYTF. V usage is TRBV27 and J usage is TRBJ1-2, with D possibly being TRBD1 (5 bases). Germline V gene sequence: CDR1 MNHEY, CDR2 SMNVEV (reference sequence). CDR3 length equals 14 residues. V was pared by 11 bases and J by 4 bases, with 20 bases between.

This clone was recorded a few times. The rearrangement links TRBV18 to TRBJ2-3, with D possibly TRBD1 on 6 matching bases. CDR1 and CDR2 (germline): KGHSH, LQKENI. The CDR3 extends over 13 amino acids. Between the trimmed V and J ends, which lost 4 bases and 4 bases, there was a span of 9 bases. The CDR3 DNA follows: TGTGCCAGCTCACAACAGGGACCAGATACGCAGTATTTT. Protein sequence: CASSQQGPDTQYF.

The genes are TRBV11-2 and TRBJ2-7, with no clear D. The germline CDR1 and CDR2 sequences are SGHAT and FQNNGV. CDR3 length: 13 residues. V lost 7 bases, J lost 1 base, and 11 bases lay in between. This chain's CDR3 is CASTISVSYEQYF. The CDR3 DNA follows: TGTGCCAGCACAATATCCGTTTCCTACGAGCAGTACTTC. Complete variable domain (other parts from reference TRBV11-2 and TRBJ2-7): EAGVAQSPRYKIIEKRQSVAFWCNPISGHATLYWYQQILGQGPKLLIQFQNNGVVDDSQLPKDRFSAERLKGVDSTLKIQPAKLEDSAVYLCASTISVSYEQYFGPGTRLTVT.

By share, this clone ranks as medium-sized (0.01 to 0.1%). The CDR3: CASNEGAIQETQYF. CDR3 in DNA: TGTGCCAGCAACGAGGGGGCTATCCAAGAGACCCAGTACTTC. This chain connects TRBV2 to TRBJ2-5; 7 bases are a match to TRBD1. Looked up from germline, CDR1 is SNHLY and CDR2 is FYNNEI. Trimming took 7 bases from V and 1 from J; bases not matched to a gene: 6. The CDR3 runs to 14 residues.

The chain recombines TRBV6-6 with TRBJ1-2; D ambiguous. Germline V lookup: CDR1 MNHNY, CDR2 SVGAGI (reference sequence). The CDR3 has 16 residues. Trimming took off 2 bases at V and 0 bases at J, with 13 bases between the two ends. This CDR3 is CASSYPDGFTNYGYTF. CDR3 DNA sequence: TGTGCCAGCAGTTACCCCGACGGATTTACTAACTATGGCTACACCTTC.

In its sample, this clone is medium-sized. The chain combines TRBV30 with TRBJ2-3, with 9 bases lining up with TRBD2. Germline V CDR1 and CDR2: GTSNPN, SVGIG (reference sequence). The CDR3 sequence is 16 residues long. Trimming took 5 bases from V and 5 from J; bases not matched to a gene: 14. The CDR3 DNA reads TGTGCCTGGGTCGGGGGCGTAGCGGGAGCGGGAGATACGCAGTATTTT. Its translation is CAWVGGVAGAGDTQYF.

The chain joins TRBV5-1 to TRBJ1-1; a possible D gene is TRBD1 (5 bases). V was clipped by 1 base and J by 4 bases, with 14 bases between them. The length of the CDR3 is 15 residues. Germline V CDR1 and CDR2: SGHRS, YFSETQ. CDR3 coding DNA: TGCGCCAGCAGCTTGACAGGTACGGAGCGCACTGAAGCTTTCTTT. It translates to CASSLTGTERTEAFF.

Only a few counts were recorded for this clone. The chain couples TRBV28 to TRBJ1-2; D gene unclear. The CDR3 runs 14 residues. With 11 bases removed from V and 8 bases from J, the gap between germline ends came to 24 bases. The germline V gene has CDR1 MDHEN and CDR2 SYDVKM. The CDR3, as DNA: TGTGCCTCCCTTGTACTCCCGGGTGGCAGGGGCTACACCTTC. Its protein is CASLVLPGGRGYTF.

Written as DNA, the CDR3 is TGTGCCAGCAGTCAAAGACAGGGAAGCACCGGGGAGCTGTTTTTT. Translating it yields CASSQRQGSTGELFF. The chain uses TRBV6-1 and TRBJ2-2; 7 bases are shared with TRBD1. Germline loops: CDR1 MNHNS, CDR2 SASEGT. The length of the CDR3 is 15 residues. V lost 5 bases and J lost 4; bases outside the gene matches: 7.

This clone is labeled as medium-sized. V usage is TRBV20-1 and J usage is TRBJ1-5; D is undetermined. Germline CDR1 reads DFQATT; CDR2 reads SNEGSKA (reference sequence). V lost 1 base, J lost 4 bases, and 8 bases lay in between. This CDR3 has 13 residues. The CDR3 reads CSARAVSNQPQHF. DNA for the CDR3: TGCAGTGCTAGAGCGGTCAGTAATCAGCCCCAGCATTTT.

This clone was seen more than once but under ten times. The genes are TRBV6-2 or TRBV6-3 and TRBJ2-7; TRBD2 agrees at 8 bases. The CDR3 extends over 16 amino acids. Germline CDR1 and CDR2: MNHEY and SVGEGT. Trimming took 6 bases from V and 0 from J; bases not matched to a gene: 10. CDR3 bases: TGTGCCAGCAGCTTGGTGGGCGGGAGGAGCTCCTACGAGCAGTACTTC. It translates to CASSLVGGRSSYEQYF.

J is TRBJ1-1 and V is TRBV6-1; 10 positions match TRBD1. The CDR3 runs 15 residues. V shed 4 bases, J shed 1 base, and the junction held 3 bases outside the gene matches. Germline V gene data show CDR1 as MNHNS and CDR2 as SASEGT. CDR3 bases: TGTGCCAGCAGTGCCTGGACAGGGGGGAACACTGAAGCTTTCTTT. This encodes CASSAWTGGNTEAFF.

The J gene is TRBJ1-1, the V gene TRBV18, with 7 bases fitting TRBD1. This CDR3 spans 15 amino acids. V shed 5 bases and J 0 bases; nucleotides not matched to a gene: 6. The germline V gene encodes CDR1 KGHSH and CDR2 LQKENI. The CDR3 DNA sequence: TGTGCCAGCTCATCGACAGGGATGATGAACACTGAAGCTTTCTTT. Encoded protein: CASSSTGMMNTEAFF.

By proportion, this clone is medium-sized. CDR3 DNA: TGCAGTGCTAGCGACAGGGGGCGTATCTATGGCTACACCTTC. This encodes CSASDRGRIYGYTF. The chain combines TRBV20-1 with TRBJ1-2, with TRBD1 matching over 10 bases. CDR1 is DFQATT, CDR2 SNEGSKA, per germline (reference sequence). The CDR3 runs to 14 residues. Trimming removed 3 bases from V and 4 bases from J; junction bases left unmatched: 5.

V and J are TRBV20-1 and TRBJ2-7; 12 bases map to TRBD2. The CDR3 is 14 residues long. Germline-derived CDR1 and CDR2 are DFQATT and SNEGSKA (reference sequence). Germline trimming cut 4 bases from V and 4 bases from J; bases unmatched to any gene: 5. The CDR3 sequence is CSATGLAGMYEQYF. The CDR3 nucleotides read TGCAGTGCTACCGGACTAGCGGGAATGTACGAGCAGTACTTC.

The J gene is TRBJ2-1, the V gene TRBV20-1; D not resolved. Trimming took 4 bases from V and 7 from J, leaving 17 bases between them. The germline gives CDR1 DFQATT, CDR2 SNEGSKA (reference sequence). The CDR3 length is 14 residues. CDR3: CSANDTMSQNEQFF. The CDR3 DNA follows: TGCAGTGCTAATGACACTATGTCCCAGAATGAGCAGTTCTTC.